Below are 23 T cell receptor beta chains sequenced from a single sample in a study of cytomegalovirus exposure and HLA in healthy donors. In the PCR, 60 Vbeta and 13 Jbeta primers were used. Using immunoSEQ multiplex PCR, the repertoire was profiled, and TCRdb retains in-frame clones only, with some absent. The sample holds roughly 180,000 clones, around 80% seen once. The sample comprised PBMCs. The source of these receptors is a girl aged 10 to 17 in good health and CMV-seropositive.

The chain recombines TRBV15 with TRBJ2-7; possibly TRBD2 for D (5 bases). The ends were cut back, 0 bases at V and 3 bases at J, with 9 bases in the middle. CDR1 and CDR2 (germline): LNHNV, YYDKDF (reference sequence). The CDR3 has 14 amino acids. CDR3 in amino acids: CATSRDPGFYEQYF. CDR3 coding DNA: TGTGCCACCAGCAGAGACCCGGGGTTCTACGAGCAGTACTTC. The entire variable domain, with the rest obtained from reference TRBV15 and TRBJ2-7, is as follows: DAMVIQNPRYQVTQFGKPVTLSCSQTLNHNVMYWYQQKSSQAPKLLFHYYDKDFNNEADTPDNFQSRRPNTSFCFLDIRSPGLGDTAMYLCATSRDPGFYEQYFGPGTRLTVT.

This clone has just a few counts. The chain joins TRBV7-7 to TRBJ2-3; D remains ambiguous. Germline V CDR1 and CDR2: SSHAT, FNYEAQ (reference sequence). With 1 base removed from V and 0 bases from J, the gap between germline ends came to 5 bases. There are 14 residues in the CDR3. The CDR3 DNA reads TGTGCCAGCAGCTTAGACAAGAGCACAGATACGCAGTATTTT. This gives the protein CASSLDKSTDTQYF.

This clone was detected a few times. The CDR3 DNA follows: TGCGCCAGCAGCCCATCGGGAGCAGCCGGCTACACCTTC. Translation gives CASSPSGAAGYTF. The gene calls are TRBV5-1 and TRBJ1-2; D gene ambiguous. CDR1 SGHRS and CDR2 YFSETQ come from the germline V gene. V was cut by 4 bases and J by 8 bases, with 15 bases left in between. The CDR3 is 13 residues long. Variable domain in full (rest from reference TRBV5-1 and TRBJ1-2): KAGVTQTPRYLIKTRGQQVTLSCSPISGHRSVSWYQQTPGQGLQFLFEYFSETQRNKGNFPGRFSGRQFSNSRSEMNVSTLELGDSALYLCASSPSGAAGYTFGSGTRLTVV.

This clone was counted a few times. CDR3 loop: CASSIRLAALNNEQFF. The CDR3 coding sequence is TGTGCCAGCAGCATTAGACTAGCCGCCCTAAACAATGAGCAGTTCTTC. J is TRBJ2-1 and V is TRBV11-2; 7 nucleotides agree with TRBD2. The CDR3 contains 16 residues. Trimming cost V 5 bases and J 5 bases; bases outside gene matches: 12. Germline loops: CDR1 SGHAT, CDR2 FQNNGV.

The chain couples TRBV6-5 to TRBJ1-3; a possible D gene is TRBD1 (6 bases). Looked up from germline, CDR1 is MNHEY and CDR2 is SVGAGI. There are 16 residues in the CDR3. V lost 0 bases to trimming and J lost 0 bases, with 9 bases between them. The CDR3 is CASSYSPTGSGNTIYF. In DNA form, the CDR3 reads TGTGCCAGCAGTTACTCCCCGACAGGCTCTGGAAACACCATATATTTT.

The chain is built from TRBV25-1 and TRBJ1-1; D remains ambiguous. The length of the CDR3 is 16 residues. Germline loops: CDR1 MGHDK, CDR2 SYGVNS. Trimming removed 5 bases from V and 3 bases from J, with 19 bases in between. CDR3 region: CASSPQNKGGYTEAFF. Here the CDR3 DNA reads TGTGCCAGCAGTCCCCAGAACAAAGGCGGATACACTGAAGCTTTCTTT.

This clone occurred once. V and J are TRBV6-1 and TRBJ2-7, with 13 positions matching TRBD2. This CDR3 comprises 17 residues. V shed 3 bases, J shed 3 bases, and the junction held 8 bases outside the gene matches. The V gene's germline CDR1 is MNHNS and CDR2 SASEGT. Here the CDR3 DNA reads TGTGCCAGCAGTGACAACGGACTAGCGGGAGCTCGCTACGAGCAGTACTTC. As protein: CASSDNGLAGARYEQYF.

The rearrangement uses TRBV29-1 and TRBJ1-2; D is unclear. The CDR3 loop spans 11 amino acids. Germline V CDR1 and CDR2: SQVTM, ANQGSEA. Trimming pared 4 bases from V and 2 bases from J, leaving 5 bases between. This CDR3 reads CSVGENYGYTF. The CDR3, as DNA: TGCAGCGTTGGGGAGAACTATGGCTACACCTTC.

The chain carries TRBV30 and TRBJ2-2; possibly TRBD2 for D (6 bases). The CDR3 is 14 amino acids. Germline V lookup: CDR1 GTSNPN, CDR2 SVGIG (reference sequence). With 5 bases removed from V and 8 bases from J, the gap between germline ends came to 18 bases. For the CDR3, the DNA is TGTGCCTGGGCGGGGTGGCAGTTCACTGGGGAGCTGTTTTTT. Its protein is CAWAGWQFTGELFF.

This chain connects TRBV19 to TRBJ1-1; D perhaps matches TRBD1 (5 bases). Trimming took 6 bases from V and 10 from J, leaving 9 bases between them. CDR1 and CDR2 from the germline V gene are LNHDA and SQIVND (reference sequence). The CDR3 is made up of 10 amino acids. CDR3 DNA sequence: TGTGCCAGTAGGGACACCCGAGCTTTCTTT. Amino acids: CASRDTRAFF.

The chain combines TRBV5-1 with TRBJ2-2; a weak D match, TRBD1 (6 bases). The CDR3 consists of 15 residues. V was pared by 1 base and J by 1 base, with 8 bases between. Germline assignment: CDR1 SGHRS and CDR2 YFSETQ. The DNA of the CDR3 is TGCGCCAGCAGCTTGCAGACAGGGAACACCGGGGAGCTGTTTTTT. Its translation: CASSLQTGNTGELFF.

V gene TRBV27 combines with J gene TRBJ1-2, with TRBD1 matching over 7 bases. Germline-derived CDR1 and CDR2 are MNHEY and SMNVEV (reference sequence). This CDR3 contains 13 residues. With V trimmed by 6 bases and J by 4 bases, 5 bases remained unmatched. The CDR3 loop reads CASRSGGLYGYTF. The CDR3 DNA follows: TGTGCCAGCAGATCAGGGGGGCTCTATGGCTACACCTTC.

This clone was detected only a few times. This chain links TRBV30 with TRBJ1-2; D gene unclear. CDR1 and CDR2 from the germline V gene are GTSNPN and SVGIG (reference sequence). The CDR3 has 13 amino acids. V was clipped by 2 bases and J by 0 bases, with 7 bases between them. DNA for the CDR3: TGTGCCTGGAGTAACAGACCTAACTATGGCTACACCTTC. Translating gives CAWSNRPNYGYTF.

The rearrangement links TRBV7-2 to TRBJ1-1; TRBD1 matches at 8 bases. Germline CDR1 and CDR2: SGHTA and FQGNSA. The length of the CDR3 is 15 residues. V dropped 5 bases and J dropped 2; count of bases not matched to a gene: 7. The CDR3 loop reads CASSATGGYNTEAFF. For the CDR3, the DNA is TGTGCCAGCAGCGCCACAGGGGGGTATAACACTGAAGCTTTCTTT.

This clone has only one observation. The chain uses TRBV7-2 and TRBJ1-5; no clear D gene. V gave up 2 bases and J gave up 4 bases, with 9 bases separating them. The germline V gene encodes CDR1 SGHTA and CDR2 FQGNSA. The CDR3 has 14 residues. DNA for the CDR3: TGTGCCAGCAGCTTACAGGTTGGAAATCAGCCCCAGCATTTT. This translates into CASSLQVGNQPQHF.

On this clone: A read error may account for a junction end that differs from germline. The V and J genes are TRBV7-7 and TRBJ2-3; 12 nucleotides line up with TRBD2. Germline V CDR1 and CDR2: SSHAT, FNYEAQ (reference sequence). CDR3 length equals 16 residues. CDR3 region: CASSALAGGLADTQYF. Here the CDR3 DNA reads TGTGCTAGCAGCGCACTAGCGGGAGGTCTGGCAGATACGCAGTATTTT.

V is TRBV29-1 and J is TRBJ1-4; D not resolved. The CDR3 covers 14 residues. The V end lost 1 base, the J end lost 0 bases, and 6 bases lay between the germline ends. Germline CDR1 reads SQVTM; CDR2 reads ANQGSEA. CDR3 in DNA: TGCAGCGTTGAAGTCGAGTCAACTAATGAAAAACTGTTTTTT. It codes for CSVEVESTNEKLFF.

In this sample, this clone turned up once. The chain's CDR3 is CASSLARGSGANVLTF. The CDR3 DNA reads as TGCGCCAGCAGCTTGGCAAGGGGCTCTGGGGCCAACGTCCTGACTTTC. The chain has TRBV5-1 and TRBJ2-6; a possible D gene is TRBD1 (5 bases). The germline V gene encodes CDR1 SGHRS and CDR2 YFSETQ. CDR3 length: 16 residues. V was trimmed by 0 bases and J by 0 bases, leaving 7 bases between them.

The V call is TRBV18, the J call TRBJ1-2, with a possible D match to TRBD1 (6 bases). Germline CDR1 and CDR2: KGHSH and LQKENI. There are 14 residues in the CDR3. Trimming took off 2 bases at V and 2 bases at J, with 9 bases between the two ends. The CDR3 DNA reads TGTGCCAGCTCACCAGCAGGGGCAAACTATGGCTACACCTTC. Amino acids: CASSPAGANYGYTF.

This clone was observed a few times. The chain employs TRBV19 and TRBJ2-1; 8 bases are shared with TRBD2. The CDR3 is 16 residues long. The junction had 5 bases not matched to a gene; V was cut back by 1 base and J by 3 bases. Looked up from germline, CDR1 is LNHDA and CDR2 is SQIVND (reference sequence). The CDR3 DNA sequence: TGTGCCAGTAGTATAGTTACGGCGGGAGGCTACAATGAGCAGTTCTTC. Translated, it gives CASSIVTAGGYNEQFF.

This clone was detected once. The chain combines TRBV13 with TRBJ2-7, with D tentatively TRBD2 (6 bases). This CDR3 region has 13 residues. Between the trimmed V and J ends, which lost 5 bases and 5 bases, there was a span of 13 bases. CDR1 is PRHDT, CDR2 FYEKMQ, per germline (reference sequence). This CDR3 reads CASSAGTRDEQYF. In DNA, the CDR3 is TGTGCCAGCAGCGCGGGGACCAGGGACGAGCAGTACTTC.

This clone was observed a handful of times. This chain uses TRBV6-4 with TRBJ2-3, with D possibly being TRBD1 (6 bases). V was clipped by 3 bases and J by 3 bases, with 13 bases between them. CDR1 is MRHNA and CDR2 is SNTAGT in the germline V gene. This CDR3 has 15 residues. In DNA, the CDR3 is TGTGCCAGCAGTGAACAGGGCAGTGGGACAGATACGCAGTATTTT. This sequence encodes CASSEQGSGTDTQYF.

The count of this clone is one. The V gene is TRBV7-8, the J gene TRBJ2-7, with 9 bases lining up with TRBD2. The ends lost 2 bases at V and 0 bases at J; junction bases unmatched: 11. Germline CDR1 reads SGHVS; CDR2 reads FQNEAQ. This CDR3 spans 18 amino acids. CDR3 amino acids: CASSLNPSGTVSSYEQYF. The CDR3 DNA is TGTGCCAGCAGCTTAAATCCTAGCGGGACCGTTAGCTCCTACGAGCAGTACTTC.